These T cell receptor beta chains were read from a single sample in a study of blood T cell repertoires in COVID-19. Libraries were prepared by immunoSEQ multiplex PCR; TCRdb keeps only in-frame clonotypes and omits some of them. The table lists approximately 140,000 clones, 75% to 90% of them singletons, with 13% in the top ten. The sample was peripheral blood. Receptor source: a man younger than 30 with COVID-19, enrolled during active disease. CDR3s include the opening cysteine and the closing phenylalanine or tryptophan. The D gene is left open where the match is weak.

V	J	D	length	CDR3
TRBV4-3	TRBJ2-5	TRBD2	16	CASSQGLAGSEETQYF
TRBV27	TRBJ1-6	-	15	CASSLFGQEYSPLHF
TRBV7-3	TRBJ2-1	-	15	CASSPIWSSYNEQFF
TRBV28	TRBJ2-1	-	12	CASSFLPSEQFF
TRBV5-6	TRBJ2-7	-	14	CASSLGREVNEQYF
TRBV6-5	TRBJ2-7	TRBD2	13	CASRGGRPYEQYF
TRBV6-5	TRBJ2-2	-	15	CASSRRDLNTGELFF
TRBV6-6	TRBJ1-5	-	14	CAVRQVPSNQPQHF
TRBV28	TRBJ2-1	-	13	CASRPGSYNEQFF
TRBV7-8	TRBJ2-1	TRBD2	15	CASSRGTSGRKEQFF
TRBV25-1	TRBJ2-7	TRBD2	15	CASSGFAGAVHEQYF
TRBV7-9	TRBJ2-7	TRBD1	16	CASSRQTGGFPIEQYF
TRBV10-3	TRBJ2-7	TRBD1	16	CAISAGLGDRAYEQYF
TRBV28	TRBJ2-3	TRBD1	14	CASRGTGPPDTQYF
TRBV29-1	TRBJ2-5	TRBD2	13	CSVGTSGKETQYF
TRBV27	TRBJ1-1	TRBD1	14	CASRPDRVNTEAFF
TRBV15	TRBJ2-2	-	12	CATSQNTGELFF
TRBV11-2	TRBJ2-5	TRBD2	16	CASSPGLAGGRETQYF
TRBV9	TRBJ1-1	-	15	CASSVVSLSNTEAFF
TRBV28	TRBJ2-5	-	13	CASSRTVQETQYF
TRBV11-2	TRBJ2-5	-	16	CASSLDRQTTQETQYF
TRBV27	TRBJ2-7	-	13	CASSLGLTYEQYF
TRBV19	TRBJ2-6	TRBD1	19	CASSPSWDSGLRGANVLTF
TRBV19	TRBJ2-7	-	15	CASSSSLGSSYEQYF
TRBV7-8	TRBJ2-7	TRBD1	15	CASSLWTGMTYEQYF
TRBV19	TRBJ1-6	TRBD1	15	CASSILSGQQSPLHF
TRBV18	TRBJ2-3	-	13	CASSRGDADTQYF
TRBV24-1	TRBJ2-1	TRBD1	15	CATSAPGTGTDEQFF
TRBV28	TRBJ1-1	-	15	CASSRTPLMNTEAFF
TRBV15	TRBJ2-2	TRBD2	17	CATSTPGLAVNTGELFF
TRBV29-1	TRBJ1-2	-	11	CSVEISYGYTF
TRBV14	TRBJ2-7	-	13	CASSQVRSYEQYF
TRBV10-3	TRBJ2-1	TRBD1	13	CAIRDRASNEQFF
TRBV2	TRBJ2-7	TRBD1	14	CASSPGTGVGEQYF
TRBV4-2	TRBJ2-1	TRBD2	17	CASSQQASGVGYGEQFF
TRBV29-1	TRBJ2-7	-	13	CSVEDARWDEQYF
TRBV13	TRBJ2-1	TRBD2	15	CASSRGTSGSNEQFF
TRBV29-1	TRBJ2-3	-	15	CSVGGPSARTDTQYF
TRBV9	TRBJ1-2	-	14	CASSVVEGTYGYTF
TRBV5-6	TRBJ1-5	-	14	CASSLGTYQGPQHF
TRBV29-1	TRBJ2-7	TRBD2	13	CSVRGLAVYEQYF
TRBV18	TRBJ1-2	-	14	CASSPSNTHYGYTF
TRBV7-2	TRBJ2-3	TRBD1	15	CASSSLTGGTDTQYF
TRBV29-1	TRBJ2-1	-	11	CSVATYNEQFF
TRBV30	TRBJ2-3	TRBD1	14	CAWSSQGFGDTQYF